These T cell receptor beta chains were read from a single sample in a study of blood T cell repertoires in COVID-19. Assay used: immunoSEQ multiplex PCR; TCRdb lists only in-frame clones, some missing. The table shows roughly 100,000 clones, with 81% occurring only once. The material sequenced was peripheral blood. All receptors come from a man older than 75 with acute or convalescent COVID-19. The CDR3 runs from the conserved cysteine through the conserved F or W. A D gene is named only where the DNA matches it firmly. Only part of the rows carry a size: once, few, many, or a class if the clone is expanded.

>-|14|-|TRBJ2-7|TRBV28
TGTGCCAGCAGTTTTCCCGAGGGCATCGCCGAGCAGTACTTC
CASSFPEGIAEQYF
>TRBD2|16|-|TRBJ2-7|TRBV5-8
TGTGCCAGCAGCTTGGGGCTAGCGGGATTAAGGACTTACGCATACTTC
CASSLGLAGLRTYAYF
>TRBD1|13|-|TRBJ1-4|TRBV12-3/TRBV12-4
TGTGCCAGCAGCCGACAGGGGAGGGAAAAACTGTTTTTT
CASSRQGREKLFF
>-|15|-|TRBJ2-5|TRBV6-1
TGTGCCAGCAGTGAACAGACTATACCTCAAGAGACCCAGTACTTC
CASSEQTIPQETQYF
>-|14|-|TRBJ1-1|TRBV9
TGTGCCAGCAGCGTTGTCAGGGCTGCCACTGAAGCTTTCTTT
CASSVVRAATEAFF
>TRBD2|15|-|TRBJ2-7|TRBV28
TGTGCCAGCAGTTGGGCGGGAGGGCCTCGGTACGAGCAGTACTTC
CASSWAGGPRYEQYF
>TRBD1|12|-|TRBJ1-2|TRBV5-1
TGCGCCAGCAGTAGAGGACAGGGTGGCTACACCTTC
CASSRGQGGYTF
>-|13|-|TRBJ1-6|TRBV9
TGTGCCAGCAGCACCCGACAGGATTCACCCCTCCACTTT
CASSTRQDSPLHF
>-|16|large|TRBJ2-6|TRBV3-1/TRBV3-2
TGTGCCAGCAGCCAAGGATCGGGCTCTGGGGCCAACGTCCTGACTTTC
CASSQGSGSGANVLTF
>-|13|-|TRBJ1-4|TRBV18
TGTGCCAGCTCTTTGTACACGAATGAAAAACTGTTTTTT
CASSLYTNEKLFF
>TRBD2|18|once|TRBJ2-3|TRBV11-2
TGTGCCAGCAGCTTCGGGACTAGCGGGAGCCCTAGCACAGATACGCAGTATTTT
CASSFGTSGSPSTDTQYF
>-|14|-|TRBJ2-3|TRBV29-1
TGCAGCGCCGCAGCGGATACTAGCACAGATACGCAGTATTTT
CSAAADTSTDTQYF
>-|14|few|TRBJ2-7|TRBV4-1
TGCGCCAGCAGCCAATCGACTAGCTCCTACGAGCAGTACTTC
CASSQSTSSYEQYF
>-|17|-|TRBJ2-1|TRBV28
TGTGCCAGCAGTCGAAAATTAACAGGGCTGAGTATCAATGAGCAGTTCTTC
CASSRKLTGLSINEQFF
>-|15|-|TRBJ1-5|TRBV5-1
TGCGCCAGCAGCTTGGTAGCGGGACAAAGTCAGCCCCAGCATTTT
CASSLVAGQSQPQHF
>TRBD2|16|-|TRBJ2-7|TRBV18
TGTGCCAGCTCAATATATACTAGCGGGGCGTCCTACGAGCAGTACTTC
CASSIYTSGASYEQYF
>TRBD1|14|-|TRBJ1-1|TRBV28
TGTGCCAGCAGCTCCAGGGGGTCGACCACTGAAGCTTTCTTT
CASSSRGSTTEAFF
>TRBD1|16|-|TRBJ2-5|TRBV2
TGTGCCAGCAGTGAACTTGAGACAGGGAATGAAGAGACCCAGTACTTC
CASSELETGNEETQYF
>TRBD1|14|-|TRBJ1-5|TRBV27
TGTGCCAGCAAAGAGGGACAGTGGAATCAGCCCCAGCATTTT
CASKEGQWNQPQHF
>-|13|-|TRBJ2-2|TRBV30
TGTGCCTGGAGTGTCAGGGATCACGGGGAGCTGTTTTTT
CAWSVRDHGELFF
>TRBD2|16|-|TRBJ2-1|TRBV19
TGTGCCAGTAGTAGAGATAGAGCGGGAGGCCCGGGTGAGCAGTTCTTC
CASSRDRAGGPGEQFF
>-|15|-|TRBJ2-7|TRBV6-2/TRBV6-3
TGTGCCAGCAGCCCTACGGGAGCCGGCTACGGCGAGCAGTACTTC
CASSPTGAGYGEQYF
>TRBD1|15|-|TRBJ1-6|TRBV6-1
TGTGCCAGCAGTGAAGAGGACAGGGGTTGGTCACCCCTCCACTTT
CASSEEDRGWSPLHF
>TRBD1|16|-|TRBJ2-7|TRBV18
TGTGCCAGCTCACCGCGGACAGGGTTGGGTTCCTACGAGCAGTACTTC
CASSPRTGLGSYEQYF
>-|14|-|TRBJ2-2|TRBV6-5
TGTGCCAGCAGGTGGACTGCGAACACCGGGGAGCTGTTTTTT
CASRWTANTGELFF
>-|15|-|TRBJ2-6|TRBV4-3
TGCGCCAGCAGCCAAGAGGCCCGTGGGGCCAACGTCCTGACTTTC
CASSQEARGANVLTF
>-|15|-|TRBJ1-6|TRBV2
TGTGCCAGCAGTCCCCGGACAGCAAATTATTCACCCCTCCACTTT
CASSPRTANYSPLHF
>-|12|-|TRBJ2-5|TRBV18
TGTGCCAGCTCACAGGGGAGGGAGACCCAGTACTTC
CASSQGRETQYF
>TRBD1|15|-|TRBJ2-3|TRBV18
TGTGCCAGCTCACCAGACAGGGGAGTAGGAGATACGCAGTATTTT
CASSPDRGVGDTQYF
>TRBD2|19|-|TRBJ2-1|TRBV18
TGTGCCAGCTCTCTACCACGGACTAGCGGGAGGGTCTCCTACAATGAGCAGTTCTTC
CASSLPRTSGRVSYNEQFF
>-|15|-|TRBJ1-1|TRBV2
TGTGCCAGCAGTGATTCGACAGCCATGAACACTGAAGCTTTCTTT
CASSDSTAMNTEAFF
>TRBD1|14|once|TRBJ2-2|TRBV11-3
TGTGCCACCCGACAGGGGGCGAACACCGGGGAGCTGTTTTTT
CATRQGANTGELFF
>TRBD2|14|-|TRBJ2-7|TRBV3-1/TRBV3-2
TGTGCCAGCAGCCAAAGCGGGAGAGATCACGAGCAGTACTTC
CASSQSGRDHEQYF
>-|12|-|TRBJ1-1|TRBV19
TGTGCCAGTAGGTTAATGAACACTGAAGCTTTCTTT
CASRLMNTEAFF
>TRBD1|15|few|TRBJ1-5|TRBV7-6
TGTGCCAGCAGCTTAGGTACAGGGGGCAATCAGCCCCAGCATTTT
CASSLGTGGNQPQHF
>-|14|-|TRBJ1-2|TRBV30
TGTGCCTGGAGTTCTACGGGGGGGTCGTTTGGCTACACCTTC
CAWSSTGGSFGYTF
>-|14|-|TRBJ1-1|TRBV19
TGTGCCAGTAGTATAGTTGGAGGAGACACTGAAGCTTTCTTT
CASSIVGGDTEAFF
>-|14|-|TRBJ2-1|TRBV7-3
TGTGCCAGCAGCTCGCGGGACTCCAACAATGAGCAGTTCTTC
CASSSRDSNNEQFF
>-|14|-|TRBJ1-5|TRBV19
TGTGCCAGTAGTGCCCGACTTGGGAATCAGCCCCAGCATTTT
CASSARLGNQPQHF
>-|12|-|TRBJ1-1|TRBV19
TGTGCCAGTAGTTCACAGGGAACTGAAGCTTTCTTT
CASSSQGTEAFF
>TRBD1|16|-|TRBJ2-1|TRBV24-1
TGTGCCACCAGTGACCCAAGACAGGGGGCGGGGAATGAGCAGTTCTTC
CATSDPRQGAGNEQFF
>-|16|-|TRBJ1-5|TRBV11-2
TGTGCCAGCAGCTTAACTGCAGGGAATAGCAATCAGCCCCAGCATTTT
CASSLTAGNSNQPQHF
>TRBD2|18|-|TRBJ2-5|TRBV5-1
TGCGCCAGCAGCTTGGCGAGGACTAGCGGGAGGTTGCAAGAGACCCAGTACTTC
CASSLARTSGRLQETQYF
>-|16|-|TRBJ1-2|TRBV4-1
TGCGCCAGCAGCCAACCGGGAGGACAACTCAACTATGGCTACACCTTC
CASSQPGGQLNYGYTF
>-|14|-|TRBJ1-4|TRBV7-9
TGTGCCAGCAGCTTTTCCTTACTCAATGAAAAACTGTTTTTT
CASSFSLLNEKLFF
>-|14|-|TRBJ2-1|TRBV7-2
TGTGCCAGCCGCAGGGCAGGGGACTACAATGAGCAGTTCTTC
CASRRAGDYNEQFF
>-|15|-|TRBJ2-3|TRBV7-8
TGTGCCAGCAGCCCAATGACAGGCCGCACAGATACGCAGTATTTT
CASSPMTGRTDTQYF
>-|13|-|TRBJ2-6|TRBV30
TGTGCCTGGAGTGTACAGGGGGCCAACGTCCTGACTTTC
CAWSVQGANVLTF
>-|15|once|TRBJ2-2|TRBV6-5
TGTGCCAGCAGTCTGACTACCCCGCGGACCGGGGAGCTGTTTTTT
CASSLTTPRTGELFF
>TRBD2|18|-|TRBJ2-3|TRBV27
TGTGCCAGCAGGCGGACTAGATCTGGGCTTAGGGCCACAGATACGCAGTATTTT
CASRRTRSGLRATDTQYF
>-|14|-|TRBJ2-1|TRBV18
TGTGCCAGCTCACCGGGGAGCTCCTACAATGAGCAGTTCTTC
CASSPGSSYNEQFF
>-|15|-|TRBJ2-5|TRBV5-1
TGCGCCAGCAGCTTGGGGTCACCAGGACAAGAGACCCAGTACTTC
CASSLGSPGQETQYF